The present T cell receptor (beta chain) was sequenced within a study of beta chain features in type 1 diabetes. Findings and caveats of the study: Relative to healthy donors, patients appeared to have naive, central memory and Treg TCRB repertoires that were more similar. People with Type 1 diabetes carried modestly yet significantly shorter TCRB CDR3s in all four CD4+ subsets.

Sequenced material consisted of expressed TCRB transcripts (all of the isolated RNA was reverse transcribed). TCRdb's table, derived via immunoSEQ multiplex PCR, lists solely in-frame clones and lacks some. This table has 330,000 or so clones, less than 15% appearing once. About this clone itself: What it binds is not known.

Sorting that relied on CD45RO/CCR7/CD25/CD127/CD95/CD27 yielded CD4+ naive, central memory, regulatory and stem cell-like memory cells. Each population that was sorted was more than 95% pure. This CDR3 has 14 residues. Unmatched junction bases numbered 3, after V lost 5 bases and J lost 2 bases. Germline CDR1 is MNHNS and CDR2 is SASEGT. The source is a man aged 30-40 years in good health. Sequenced: central memory CD4+ T cells from blood. The chain carries TRBV6-1 and TRBJ1-5; TRBD1 matches 7 bases. The CDR3 nucleotides are TGTGCCAGCAGTTATGGACAGGGCAATCAGCCCCAGCATTTT. Amino acids: CASSYGQGNQPQHF.